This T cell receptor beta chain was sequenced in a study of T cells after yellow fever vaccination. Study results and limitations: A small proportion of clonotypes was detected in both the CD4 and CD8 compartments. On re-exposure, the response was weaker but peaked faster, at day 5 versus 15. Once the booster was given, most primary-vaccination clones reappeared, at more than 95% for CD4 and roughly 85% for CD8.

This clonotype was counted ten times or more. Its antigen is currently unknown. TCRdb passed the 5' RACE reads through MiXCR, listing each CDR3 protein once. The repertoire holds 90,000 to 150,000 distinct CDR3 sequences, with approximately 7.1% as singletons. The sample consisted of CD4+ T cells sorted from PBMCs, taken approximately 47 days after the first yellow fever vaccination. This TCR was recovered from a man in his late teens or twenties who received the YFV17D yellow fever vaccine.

The CDR3 DNA reads TGTGCCAGCAGCCCTGGGGTACCAGATACGCAGTATTTT. Amino acids: CASSPGVPDTQYF. The V and J genes are TRBV12-3 or TRBV12-4 and TRBJ2-3; D is ambiguous. V was cut by 6 bases and J by 4 bases, with 11 bases left in between. The CDR3 extends over 13 amino acids.